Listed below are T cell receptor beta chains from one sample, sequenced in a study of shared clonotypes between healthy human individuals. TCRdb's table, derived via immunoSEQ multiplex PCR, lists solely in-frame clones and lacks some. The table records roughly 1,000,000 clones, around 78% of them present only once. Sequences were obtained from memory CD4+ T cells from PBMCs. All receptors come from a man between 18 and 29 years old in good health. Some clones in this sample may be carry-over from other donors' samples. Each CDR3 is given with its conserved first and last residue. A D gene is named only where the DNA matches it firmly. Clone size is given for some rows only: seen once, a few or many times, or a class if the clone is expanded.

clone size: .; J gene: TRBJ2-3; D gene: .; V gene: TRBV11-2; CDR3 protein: CASSPGGAGSRGAQYF; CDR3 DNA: TGTGCCAGCAGCCCAGGAGGAGCGGGTTCCCGAGGGGCGCAGTATTTT
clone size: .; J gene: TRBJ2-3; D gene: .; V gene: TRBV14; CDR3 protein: CASSQLQDTDTQYF; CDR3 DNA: TGTGCCAGCAGCCAACTACAGGACACAGATACGCAGTATTTT
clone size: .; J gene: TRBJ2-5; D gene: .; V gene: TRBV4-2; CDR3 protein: CASSQGSQGGETQYF; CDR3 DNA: TGTGCCAGCAGCCAAGGAAGTCAGGGCGGGGAGACCCAGTACTTC
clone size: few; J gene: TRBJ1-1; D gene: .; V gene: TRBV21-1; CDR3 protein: CASSKAVKGLIYTEAFF; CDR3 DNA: TGTGCCAGCAGCAAAGCTGTAAAGGGACTAATTTACACTGAAGCTTTCTTT
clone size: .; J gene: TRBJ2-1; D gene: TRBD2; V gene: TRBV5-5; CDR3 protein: CASSSPRGGRGVINEQFF; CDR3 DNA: TGTGCCAGCAGCTCACCGCGCGGCGGGAGGGGGGTAATAAATGAGCAGTTCTTC
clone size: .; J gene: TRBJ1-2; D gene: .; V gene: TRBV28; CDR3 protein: CVSSTQTSYGYTF; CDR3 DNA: TGTGTCAGCAGTACACAGACGAGCTATGGCTACACCTTC
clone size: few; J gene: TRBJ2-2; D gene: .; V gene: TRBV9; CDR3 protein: CASSVLPGPDTGELFF; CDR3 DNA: TGTGCCAGCAGCGTACTCCCGGGTCCTGACACCGGGGAGCTGTTTTTT
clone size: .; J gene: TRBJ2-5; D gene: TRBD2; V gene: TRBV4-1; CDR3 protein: CASSQDGGTSGETQYF; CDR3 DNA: TGCGCCAGCAGCCAAGATGGCGGGACTAGCGGAGAGACCCAGTACTTC
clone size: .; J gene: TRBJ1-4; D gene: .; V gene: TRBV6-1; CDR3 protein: CASSDIGFGEKLFF; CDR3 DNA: TGTGCCAGCAGTGATATAGGGTTCGGTGAAAAACTGTTTTTT
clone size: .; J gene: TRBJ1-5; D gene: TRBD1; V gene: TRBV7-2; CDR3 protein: CASSYRGGSNQPQHF; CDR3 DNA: TGTGCCAGCAGCTACAGGGGTGGGAGCAATCAGCCCCAGCATTTT
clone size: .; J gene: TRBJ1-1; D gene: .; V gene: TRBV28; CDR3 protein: CASSTPRSRVGTEAFF; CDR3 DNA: TGTGCCAGCAGTACCCCCCGGTCCAGGGTGGGAACTGAAGCTTTCTTT
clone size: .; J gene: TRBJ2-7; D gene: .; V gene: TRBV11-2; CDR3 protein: CASSPGGRGKAHEQYF; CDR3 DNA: TGTGCCAGCAGCCCGGGCGGGCGCGGGAAGGCCCACGAGCAGTACTTC
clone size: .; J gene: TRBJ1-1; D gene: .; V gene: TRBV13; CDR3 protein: CASSSRTEHFPLPFF; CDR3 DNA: TGTGCCAGCAGCTCGAGGACTGAACACTTTCCTTTACCTTTCTTT
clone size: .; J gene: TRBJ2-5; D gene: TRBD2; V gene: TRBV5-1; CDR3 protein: CASSSGLANQETQYF; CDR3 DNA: TGCGCCAGCAGCTCGGGACTAGCGAACCAAGAGACCCAGTACTTC
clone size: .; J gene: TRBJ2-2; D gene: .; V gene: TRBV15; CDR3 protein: CATSRDYRRGTGELFF; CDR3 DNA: TGTGCCACCAGCAGAGATTACCGTCGTGGCACCGGGGAGCTGTTTTTT
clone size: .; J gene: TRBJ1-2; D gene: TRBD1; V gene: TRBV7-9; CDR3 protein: CASTDSGTGVGPYGYTF; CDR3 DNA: TGTGCCAGCACAGACTCCGGGACAGGGGTTGGTCCCTATGGCTACACCTTC
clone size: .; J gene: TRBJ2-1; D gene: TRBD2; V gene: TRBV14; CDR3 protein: CASSRQAGQYNEQFF; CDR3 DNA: TGTGCCAGCAGCAGGCAAGCGGGGCAATACAATGAGCAGTTCTTC
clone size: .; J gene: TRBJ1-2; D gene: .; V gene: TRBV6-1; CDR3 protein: CASRGGAQVNWGYTF; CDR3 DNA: TGTGCCAGCCGAGGGGGGGCACAGGTTAATTGGGGCTACACCTTC
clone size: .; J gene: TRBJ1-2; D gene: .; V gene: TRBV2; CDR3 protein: CASSVNYGYTF; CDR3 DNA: TGTGCCAGCAGTGTGAACTATGGCTACACCTTC
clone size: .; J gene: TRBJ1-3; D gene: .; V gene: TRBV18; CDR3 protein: CASSQHPSKDGNTIYF; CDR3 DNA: TGTGCCAGCTCACAACACCCCTCTAAGGACGGAAACACCATATATTTT
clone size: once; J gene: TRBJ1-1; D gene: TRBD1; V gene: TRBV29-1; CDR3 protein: CSVQQGENTEAFF; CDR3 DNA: TGCAGCGTTCAACAGGGGGAAAACACTGAAGCTTTCTTT
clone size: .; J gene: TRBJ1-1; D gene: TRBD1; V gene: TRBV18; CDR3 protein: CASSPDRVKRTEAFF; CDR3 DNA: TGTGCCAGCTCACCCGACAGGGTAAAAAGAACTGAAGCTTTCTTT
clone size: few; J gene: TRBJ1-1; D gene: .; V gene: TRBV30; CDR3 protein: CAWSDKGGSTEAFF; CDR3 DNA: TGTGCCTGGAGTGACAAGGGTGGGAGCACTGAAGCTTTCTTT
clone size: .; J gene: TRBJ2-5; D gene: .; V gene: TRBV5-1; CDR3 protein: CASSTGPSQETQYF; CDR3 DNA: TGCGCCAGCAGCACGGGACCGTCCCAAGAGACCCAGTACTTC
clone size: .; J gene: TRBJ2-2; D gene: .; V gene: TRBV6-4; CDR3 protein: CARLTDTGELFF; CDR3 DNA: TGTGCCAGACTGACCGACACCGGGGAGCTGTTTTTT
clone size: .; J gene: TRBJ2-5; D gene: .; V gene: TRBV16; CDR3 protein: CASCERGETQYF; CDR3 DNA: TGTGCCAGCTGCGAACGGGGAGAGACCCAGTACTTC
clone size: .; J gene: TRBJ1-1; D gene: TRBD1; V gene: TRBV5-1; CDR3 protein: CASSLGDSRNTEAFF; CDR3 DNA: TGCGCCAGCAGCTTGGGGGACAGCCGGAACACTGAAGCTTTCTTT
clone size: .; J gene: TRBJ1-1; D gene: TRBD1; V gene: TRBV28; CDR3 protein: CATGGGPLTEAFF; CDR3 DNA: TGTGCCACGGGAGGGGGCCCCCTCACTGAAGCTTTCTTT
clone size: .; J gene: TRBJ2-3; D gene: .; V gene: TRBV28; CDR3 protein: CASSSSTGRDTDTQYF; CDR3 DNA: TGTGCCAGCAGTTCCTCGACAGGGCGGGACACAGATACGCAGTATTTT
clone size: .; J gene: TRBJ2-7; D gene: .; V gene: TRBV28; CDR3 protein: CASSPPPGIEQYF; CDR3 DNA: TGTGCCAGCAGTCCCCCCCCAGGGATCGAGCAGTACTTC
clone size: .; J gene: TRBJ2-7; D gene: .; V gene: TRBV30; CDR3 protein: CAWSVGAQFYEQYF; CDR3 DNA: TGTGCCTGGAGTGTAGGTGCACAGTTCTACGAGCAGTACTTC
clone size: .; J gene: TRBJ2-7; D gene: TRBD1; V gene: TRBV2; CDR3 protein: CASSEVGTGVYEQYF; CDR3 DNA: TGTGCCAGCAGTGAAGTTGGGACAGGGGTCTACGAGCAGTACTTC
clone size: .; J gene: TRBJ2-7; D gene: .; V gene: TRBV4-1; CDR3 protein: CASSQGPTGGSPEQYF; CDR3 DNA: TGCGCCAGCAGCCAAGGGCCGACAGGCGGCTCGCCCGAGCAGTACTTC
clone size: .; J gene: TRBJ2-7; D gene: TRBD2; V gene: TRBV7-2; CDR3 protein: CATEMGLAGDEQYF; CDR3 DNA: TGTGCCACCGAAATGGGGCTAGCGGGAGACGAGCAGTACTTC
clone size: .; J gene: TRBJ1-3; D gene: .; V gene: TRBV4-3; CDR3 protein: CASSQAGVTGNTIYF; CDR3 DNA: TGCGCCAGCAGCCAAGCCGGGGTCACTGGAAACACCATATATTTT
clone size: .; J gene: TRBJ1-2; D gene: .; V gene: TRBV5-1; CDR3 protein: CASSLGTRGYGYTF; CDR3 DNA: TGCGCCAGCAGCTTGGGGACACGAGGCTATGGCTACACCTTC
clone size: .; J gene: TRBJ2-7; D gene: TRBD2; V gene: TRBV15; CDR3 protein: CATSRESASGPLGGSYEQYF; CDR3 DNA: TGTGCCACCAGCAGAGAGTCGGCTAGCGGGCCACTCGGGGGCTCCTACGAGCAGTACTTC
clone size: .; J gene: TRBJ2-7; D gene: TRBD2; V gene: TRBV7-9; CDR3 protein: CASSTASGSNEQYF; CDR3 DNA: TGTGCCAGCTCTACAGCTAGCGGGAGTAACGAGCAGTACTTC
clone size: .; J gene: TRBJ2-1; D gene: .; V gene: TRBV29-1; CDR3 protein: CSVEFQELINEQFF; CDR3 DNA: TGCAGCGTTGAATTTCAGGAGTTGATCAATGAGCAGTTCTTC
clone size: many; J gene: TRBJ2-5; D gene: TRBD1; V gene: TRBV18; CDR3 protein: CASSKGTGGQETQYF; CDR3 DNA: TGTGCCAGCTCGAAGGGGACAGGGGGCCAAGAGACCCAGTACTTC
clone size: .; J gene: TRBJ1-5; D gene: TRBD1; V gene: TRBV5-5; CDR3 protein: CASSSGQPNQPQHF; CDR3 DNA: TGTGCCAGCAGCTCGGGACAGCCCAATCAGCCCCAGCATTTT
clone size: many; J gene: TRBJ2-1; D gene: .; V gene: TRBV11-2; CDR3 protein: CASSLLGTPGEQFF; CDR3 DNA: TGTGCCAGCAGCTTATTAGGTACCCCAGGTGAGCAGTTCTTC
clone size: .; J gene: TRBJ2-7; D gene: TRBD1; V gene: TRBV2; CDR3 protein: CASSTETGGEQYF; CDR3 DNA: TGTGCCAGCAGTACTGAGACAGGGGGCGAGCAGTACTTC
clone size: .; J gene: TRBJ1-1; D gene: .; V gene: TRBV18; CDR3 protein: CASSPPGLGADTEAFF; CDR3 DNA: TGTGCCAGCTCACCACCGGGCCTAGGGGCGGATACTGAAGCTTTCTTT
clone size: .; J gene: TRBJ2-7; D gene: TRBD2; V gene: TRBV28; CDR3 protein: CASKSGSGYEQYF; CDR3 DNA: TGTGCCAGCAAAAGCGGGAGTGGCTACGAGCAGTACTTC